What follows describes a single TCR beta chain. Its antigen remains unidentified. The PCR used 60 Vbeta and 13 Jbeta primers. Assay: immunoSEQ multiplex PCR; the TCRdb copy retains only in-frame clones and omits some. Of 200,000 to 250,000 clones listed, over 70% are singletons. This entry comes from a study of cytomegalovirus exposure and HLA in healthy donors. Study-wide results and caveats: Presence/absence analyses rested on an assumption that sequencing depth was roughly uniform across donors. Productive status was seen about 87% or about 30% of the time for most TCR beta V segments in an earlier analysis.

Sequencing was carried out using PBMCs. This TCR derives from a woman aged 60-75 years in good health and CMV-seropositive.

CDR3 sequence: CASSSGQGIYGYTF. The CDR3 DNA reads as TGTGCCAGCAGTTCCGGACAGGGAATCTATGGCTACACCTTC. V is TRBV28 and J is TRBJ1-2; TRBD1 matches at 8 bases. V was pared by 4 bases and J by 4 bases, with 5 bases of the junction left unmatched. From germline, CDR1 is MDHEN and CDR2 SYDVKM. The CDR3 contains 14 residues.